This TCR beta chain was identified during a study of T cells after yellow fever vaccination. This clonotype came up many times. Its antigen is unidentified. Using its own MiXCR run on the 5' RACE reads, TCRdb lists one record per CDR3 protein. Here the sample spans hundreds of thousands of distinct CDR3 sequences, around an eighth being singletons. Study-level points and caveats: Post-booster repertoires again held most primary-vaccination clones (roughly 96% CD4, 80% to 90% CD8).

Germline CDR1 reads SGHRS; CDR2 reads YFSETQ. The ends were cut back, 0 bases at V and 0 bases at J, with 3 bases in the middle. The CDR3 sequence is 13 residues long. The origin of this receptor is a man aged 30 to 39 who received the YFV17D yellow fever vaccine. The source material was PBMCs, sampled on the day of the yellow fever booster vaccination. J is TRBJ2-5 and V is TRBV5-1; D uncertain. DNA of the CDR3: TGCGCCAGCAGCTTGGGGGACCAAGAGACCCAGTACTTC. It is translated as CASSLGDQETQYF.